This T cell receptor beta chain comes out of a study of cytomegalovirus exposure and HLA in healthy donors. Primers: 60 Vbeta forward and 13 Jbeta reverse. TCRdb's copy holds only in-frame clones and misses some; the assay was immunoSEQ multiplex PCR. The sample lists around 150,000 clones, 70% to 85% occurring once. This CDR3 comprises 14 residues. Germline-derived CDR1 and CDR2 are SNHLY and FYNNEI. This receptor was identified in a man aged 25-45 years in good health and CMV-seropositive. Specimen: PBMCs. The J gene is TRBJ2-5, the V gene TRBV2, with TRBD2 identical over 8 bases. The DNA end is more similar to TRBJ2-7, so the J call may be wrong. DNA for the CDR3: TGTGCCAGCAGTGATAGGGGACTAGAAGGCGAGCAGTACTTC. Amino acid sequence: CASSDRGLEGEQYF.